These T cell receptor beta chains were read from a single sample in a study of CD8 T cells in Susac syndrome. TCRdb fed the immunoSEQ multiplex PCR reads into MiXCR, producing one record per CDR3 protein. The sample consists of some 260,000 distinct CDR3 sequences, about 85% of them appearing once. The sample consisted of CD8+ T cells from PBMCs. These receptors were taken from a human donor with multiple sclerosis. Each CDR3 is given with its conserved first and last residue. D genes are given only for firm matches.

TRBJ2-3 TRBV15 . CATGRRGQADTQYF TGTGCCACCGGGAGACGGGGGCAAGCAGATACGCAGTATTTT
TRBJ2-3 TRBV27 . CASSQREDTQYF TGTGCCAGCAGTCAAAGGGAGGATACGCAGTATTTT
TRBJ1-2 TRBV7-9 . CASSLGPDFTVYGYTF TGTGCCAGCAGCTTAGGCCCGGATTTCACCGTCTATGGCTACACCTTC
TRBJ2-3 TRBV4-1 . CASSQERIGADTQYF TGCGCCAGCAGCCAAGAGCGTATCGGGGCTGATACGCAGTATTTT
TRBJ2-2 TRBV12-3/TRBV12-4 . CASSLRNTGELFF TGTGCCAGCAGTTTACGTAACACCGGGGAGCTGTTTTTT
TRBJ2-3 TRBV7-9 TRBD1 CASSDRVGGTDTQYF TGTGCCAGCAGCGACAGGGTTGGTGGCACAGATACGCAGTATTTT
TRBJ2-3 TRBV12-5 . CASGAPVEGIGTDTQYF TGTGCTAGTGGTGCCCCTGTGGAGGGGATAGGCACAGATACGCAGTATTTT
TRBJ2-3 TRBV6-2/TRBV6-3 TRBD2 CASSGYSGIADTQYF TGTGCCAGCAGTGGATATAGCGGGATCGCAGATACGCAGTATTTT
TRBJ2-7 TRBV29-1 . CSVEHRGEQYF TGCAGCGTTGAACATCGGGGTGAGCAGTACTTC
TRBJ2-7 TRBV6-1 TRBD1 CASSEVGDSAYEQYF TGTGCCAGCAGTGAAGTCGGGGACAGCGCCTACGAGCAGTACTTC
TRBJ1-2 TRBV28 . CASSSHHGGRVARGYTF TGTGCCAGCAGTTCTCACCACGGGGGCAGGGTCGCTCGAGGCTACACCTTC